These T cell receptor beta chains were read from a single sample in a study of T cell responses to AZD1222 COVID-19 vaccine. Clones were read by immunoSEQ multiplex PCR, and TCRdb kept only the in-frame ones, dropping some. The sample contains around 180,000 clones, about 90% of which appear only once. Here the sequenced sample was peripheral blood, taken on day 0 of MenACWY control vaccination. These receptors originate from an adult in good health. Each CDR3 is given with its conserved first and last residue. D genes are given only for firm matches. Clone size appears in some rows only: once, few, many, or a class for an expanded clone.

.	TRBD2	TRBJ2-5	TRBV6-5	CASQREWGTQYF	TGTGCCAGCCAGCGGGAATGGGGGACCCAGTACTTC
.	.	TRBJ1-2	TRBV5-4	CASSPLGGSGYGYTF	TGTGCCAGCAGCCCATTGGGGGGTTCGGGCTATGGCTACACCTTC
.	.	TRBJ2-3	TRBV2	CASRAETATDTQYF	TGTGCCAGCAGGGCGGAGACTGCCACAGATACGCAGTATTTT
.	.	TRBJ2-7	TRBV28	CASGSYEQYF	TGTGCCAGCGGGAGCTACGAGCAGTACTTC
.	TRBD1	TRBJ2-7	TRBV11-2	CASSLVIGDTGTGTYEQYF	TGTGCCAGCAGCTTAGTAATTGGAGATACCGGGACAGGTACCTACGAGCAGTACTTC
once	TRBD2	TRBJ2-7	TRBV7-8	CASSSSGDLSYEQYF	TGTGCCAGCAGCTCTAGCGGGGACCTTTCCTACGAGCAGTACTTC
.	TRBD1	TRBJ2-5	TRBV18	CASSLDRGRSQETQYF	TGTGCCAGCTCACTAGACAGGGGGCGCTCCCAAGAGACCCAGTACTTC
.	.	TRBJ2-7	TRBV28	CASSLMPGNYEQYF	TGTGCCAGCAGTTTAATGCCAGGTAACTACGAGCAGTACTTC
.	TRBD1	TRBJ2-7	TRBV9	CASSGQGSEQYF	TGTGCCAGCAGCGGACAGGGCTCCGAGCAGTACTTC
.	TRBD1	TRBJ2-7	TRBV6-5	CASSSPGQGAREEQYF	TGTGCCAGCAGTTCCCCGGGACAGGGGGCGCGGGAAGAGCAGTACTTC
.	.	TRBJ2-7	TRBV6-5	CASRYRDPYEQYF	TGTGCCAGCCGTTACAGGGATCCCTACGAGCAGTACTTC
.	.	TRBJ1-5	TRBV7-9	CASSFDSNQPQHF	TGTGCCAGCAGCTTCGATAGCAATCAGCCCCAGCATTTT
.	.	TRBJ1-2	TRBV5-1	CASSLEGGYGYTF	TGCGCCAGCAGCTTGGAGGGAGGATATGGCTACACCTTC
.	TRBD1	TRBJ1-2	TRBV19	CASSIDTGTGDYGYTF	TGTGCCAGTAGTATTGACACCGGGACAGGGGACTATGGCTACACCTTC
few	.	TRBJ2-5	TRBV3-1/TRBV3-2	CASSRDRPQETQYF	TGTGCCAGCAGCCGTGACAGGCCCCAAGAGACCCAGTACTTC
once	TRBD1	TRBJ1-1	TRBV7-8	CASSLMQTGRGTEAFF	TGTGCCAGCAGCTTGATGCAGACAGGGAGAGGCACTGAAGCTTTCTTT
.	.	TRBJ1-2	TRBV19	CATAGPNYGYTF	TGTGCCACCGCAGGGCCTAACTATGGCTACACCTTC
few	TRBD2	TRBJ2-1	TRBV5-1	CASGERGDYNEQFF	TGCGCCAGCGGGGAGCGGGGTGATTACAATGAGCAGTTCTTC
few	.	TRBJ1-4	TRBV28	CASSPTGSGGEKLFF	TGTGCCAGCAGTCCCACCGGGAGTGGCGGTGAAAAACTGTTTTTT
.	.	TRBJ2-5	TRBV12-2	CASRLKYGGTTQYF	TGTGCAAGTCGCTTAAAGTACGGGGGGACCACCCAGTACTTC
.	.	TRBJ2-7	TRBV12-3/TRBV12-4	CASSLYSSEQYF	TGTGCCAGCAGCCTTTACTCGTCCGAGCAGTACTTC
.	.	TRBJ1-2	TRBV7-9	CASSPGTDYGYTF	TGTGCCAGCAGCCCTGGGACGGACTATGGCTACACCTTC
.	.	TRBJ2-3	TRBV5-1	CASSPGASGHTDTQYF	TGCGCCAGCAGCCCGGGGGCTAGCGGACACACAGATACGCAGTATTTT
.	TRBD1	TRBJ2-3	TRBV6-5	CAGGQGRSSTDTQYF	TGTGCCGGAGGACAGGGACGGTCTAGCACAGATACGCAGTATTTT
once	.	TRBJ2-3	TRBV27	CASSFALTDTQYF	TGTGCCAGCAGTTTTGCGCTCACAGATACGCAGTATTTT
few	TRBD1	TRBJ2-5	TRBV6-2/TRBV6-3	CASSYGPGGRETQYF	TGTGCCAGCAGTTACGGTCCAGGGGGTCGGGAGACCCAGTACTTC
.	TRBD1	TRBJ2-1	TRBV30	CASPAGGTGAKFF	TGTGCCTCCCCCGCCGGCGGGACAGGCGCTAAGTTCTTC
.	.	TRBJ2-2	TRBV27	CASRLKTGELFF	TGTGCCAGCAGGTTGAAAACCGGGGAGCTGTTTTTT
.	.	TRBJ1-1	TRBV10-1	CARLDAEYPEAFF	TGCGCCAGATTGGACGCAGAGTATCCTGAAGCTTTCTTT
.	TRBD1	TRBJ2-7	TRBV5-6	CASSHRGQSGEQYF	TGTGCCAGCAGCCATAGGGGGCAATCGGGGGAGCAGTACTTC
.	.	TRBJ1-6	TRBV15	CATSRDFGDSPLHF	TGTGCCACCAGCAGAGATTTCGGGGATTCACCCCTCCACTTT
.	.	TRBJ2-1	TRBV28	CASTQPTGFGNEQFF	TGTGCCAGCACCCAACCCACCGGGTTCGGCAATGAGCAGTTCTTC
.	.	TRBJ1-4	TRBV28	CASSPAPTNEKLFF	TGTGCCAGCAGTCCTGCTCCAACTAATGAAAAACTGTTTTTT
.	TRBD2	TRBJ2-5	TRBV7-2	CASSISSGGPGETQYF	TGTGCCAGCAGCATTTCTAGCGGGGGCCCGGGGGAGACCCAGTACTTC
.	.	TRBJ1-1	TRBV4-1	CASSHSNTEAFF	TGCGCCAGCAGCCACTCGAACACTGAAGCTTTCTTT
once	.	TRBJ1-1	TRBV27	CASSLSWGGAEAFF	TGTGCCAGCAGTTTATCGTGGGGGGGCGCTGAAGCTTTCTTT
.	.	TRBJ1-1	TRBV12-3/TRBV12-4	CASSFSGDTEAFF	TGTGCCAGCAGTTTTTCGGGTGACACTGAAGCTTTCTTT
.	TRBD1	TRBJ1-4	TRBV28	CASSPHRGGGKLFF	TGTGCCAGCAGTCCCCACAGGGGAGGCGGAAAACTGTTTTTT
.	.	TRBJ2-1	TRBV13	CASSLSPNEQFF	TGTGCCAGCAGCTTAAGTCCTAATGAGCAGTTCTTC
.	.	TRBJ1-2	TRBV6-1	CASSDPREGYTF	TGTGCCAGCAGTGACCCCAGGGAAGGCTACACCTTC
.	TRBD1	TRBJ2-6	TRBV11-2	CASSLDAGTGVSGANVLTF	TGTGCCAGCAGCCTAGACGCCGGGACAGGGGTCTCTGGGGCCAACGTCCTGACTTTC
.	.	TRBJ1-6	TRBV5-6	CASRFARDDYNSPLHF	TGTGCCAGCAGATTTGCGAGGGATGACTATAATTCACCCCTCCACTTT
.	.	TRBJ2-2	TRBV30	CAWSVPHRNTGELFF	TGTGCCTGGAGTGTACCTCACAGGAACACCGGGGAGCTGTTTTTT
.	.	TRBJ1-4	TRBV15	CATSREATANEKLFF	TGTGCCACCAGCAGAGAGGCGACAGCAAATGAAAAACTGTTTTTT
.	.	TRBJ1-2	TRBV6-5	CASSYGRAYGYTF	TGTGCCAGCAGTTATGGGCGGGCATATGGCTACACCTTC
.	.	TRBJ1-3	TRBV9	CASSGTGNTIYF	TGTGCCAGCAGTGGGACTGGAAACACCATATATTTT
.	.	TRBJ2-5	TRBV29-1	CSVEAIETQYF	TGCAGCGTTGAAGCGATAGAGACCCAGTACTTC
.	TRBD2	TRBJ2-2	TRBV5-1	CASSVSSGVTGELFF	TGCGCCAGCAGCGTCTCTAGCGGGGTCACCGGGGAGCTGTTTTTT
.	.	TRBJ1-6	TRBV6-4	CASSDYRVGYNSPLHF	TGTGCCAGCAGTGACTACAGGGTCGGGTATAATTCACCCCTCCACTTT
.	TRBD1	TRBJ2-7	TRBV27	CASSSTPQGDEQYF	TGTGCCAGCAGTTCCACCCCACAGGGGGACGAGCAGTACTTC
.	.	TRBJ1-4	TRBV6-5	CASSYDGATNEKLFF	TGTGCCAGCAGTTACGACGGCGCAACTAATGAAAAACTGTTTTTT
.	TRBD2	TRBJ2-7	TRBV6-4	CASSELAGYEQYF	TGTGCCAGCAGTGAGCTAGCGGGGTACGAGCAGTACTTC
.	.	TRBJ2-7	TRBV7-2	CASSLISYEQYF	TGTGCCAGCAGCTTGATTTCCTACGAGCAGTACTTC
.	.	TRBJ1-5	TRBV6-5	CASSYHYQDQPQHF	TGTGCCAGCAGTTACCACTACCAGGATCAGCCCCAGCATTTT
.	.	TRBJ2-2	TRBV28	CASSYEGNTGELFF	TGTGCCAGCAGTTATGAGGGAAACACCGGGGAGCTGTTTTTT